The rows below give T cell receptor beta chains drawn from one sample of a study of OX40 agonist ivuxolimab in advanced cancers. Using immunoSEQ multiplex PCR, the repertoire was profiled, and TCRdb retains in-frame clones only, with some absent. The table shows approximately 30,000 clones, with over 80% occurring only once. The sequenced sample was CD4+ or CD8+ T cells sorted from blood, obtained in a trial of the OX40 agonist ivuxolimab. These receptors all stem from an adult with an advanced solid tumor such as melanoma, head and neck, liver or kidney cancer. The CDR3 runs from the conserved cysteine through the conserved F or W. The D gene is left open where the match is weak. Size tells how often a clone was seen (once, few, many) or the class of an expanded clone, and some rows leave it out.

TRBD2	TRBV7-1	TRBJ2-7	.	TGTGCCAGCAGCTTTCGAGATCCAGCGGGAGGGCCTACCTACGAGCAGTACTTC	CASSFRDPAGGPTYEQYF
.	TRBV15	TRBJ1-1	.	TGTGCCACCAGCAGAGATGGAACTTACACTGAAGCTTTCTTT	CATSRDGTYTEAFF
TRBD2	TRBV6-5	TRBJ2-1	.	TGTGCCACCCCACTAGCGGAAAACAATGAGCAGTTCTTC	CATPLAENNEQFF
.	TRBV19	TRBJ1-2	.	TGTGCCAGTAGTATAGTCGGGGCCCCTAACTATGGCTACACCTTC	CASSIVGAPNYGYTF
.	TRBV7-3	TRBJ2-1	.	TGTGCCAGCAGCTCCCCAGTGCTGAATGAGCAGTTCTTC	CASSSPVLNEQFF
TRBD2	TRBV9	TRBJ2-3	.	TGTGCCAGCAGCATCCTTGCGGGAGAGGGCACAGATACGCAGTATTTT	CASSILAGEGTDTQYF
TRBD1	TRBV7-9	TRBJ1-1	few	TGTGCCAGCAGCTTAGACAGGGGAAGAGCTGAAGCTTTCTTT	CASSLDRGRAEAFF
TRBD2	TRBV7-9	TRBJ2-1	.	TGTGCCAGCAGCTTAGCGAAAACTATAGCGGGAGGGTGGAATGAGCAGTTCTTC	CASSLAKTIAGGWNEQFF
TRBD2	TRBV27	TRBJ2-1	once	TGTGCCAGCACCATGACTAGCGGGGGGTACAATGAGCAGTTCTTC	CASTMTSGGYNEQFF
.	TRBV5-1	TRBJ1-3	.	TGCGCCAGCAGCTCATCTTTACAGGGTAACTCTGGAAACACCATATATTTT	CASSSSLQGNSGNTIYF
.	TRBV5-6	TRBJ2-7	.	TGTGCCAGCAGCTTGAATAGGGATTCACAGTACTTC	CASSLNRDSQYF
.	TRBV10-3	TRBJ1-3	.	TGTGCCATCAGCTTTGGGTCGGGAAACACCATATATTTT	CAISFGSGNTIYF
TRBD1	TRBV11-2	TRBJ2-1	.	TGTGCCAGCAGCTTAGCGCACGGGACAGGGTTCAATGAGCAGTTCTTC	CASSLAHGTGFNEQFF
.	TRBV5-1	TRBJ2-5	once	TGCGCCAGCAGAAAACCCCTCCAAGAGACCCAGTACTTC	CASRKPLQETQYF
.	TRBV6-6	TRBJ2-7	.	TGTGCCAGCAGTTACGGGAACTACGAGCAGTACTTC	CASSYGNYEQYF
.	TRBV5-8	TRBJ1-6	.	TGTGCCAGCAGCTACGGACCTTTAAATTCACCCCTCCACTTT	CASSYGPLNSPLHF
.	TRBV7-3	TRBJ2-7	.	TGTGCCAGCAGCTTAAGGGTCTCCTACGAGCAGTACTTC	CASSLRVSYEQYF
.	TRBV28	TRBJ2-7	few	TGTGCCAGCAGTTTCCCCGGGACTCCTCCCTACGAGCAGTACTTC	CASSFPGTPPYEQYF
.	TRBV4-1	TRBJ2-1	.	TGCGCCAGCAGCCAGGAAACAGGGAGCTCCTACAATGAGCAGTTCTTC	CASSQETGSSYNEQFF
.	TRBV7-9	TRBJ1-2	.	TGTGCCAGCAGCTTAATAAGAGACTATGGCTACACCTTC	CASSLIRDYGYTF
.	TRBV7-9	TRBJ1-1	.	TGTGCCAGCAGCTTAGGAACCCAGGGGTCTGAAGCTTTCTTT	CASSLGTQGSEAFF
.	TRBV9	TRBJ1-4	once	TGTGCCAGCAGTCGAAGCGCGGGTACTAATGAAAAACTGTTTTTT	CASSRSAGTNEKLFF
.	TRBV5-1	TRBJ1-3	.	TGCGCCACCAAGGTCCAACCCTCTGGAAACACCATATATTTT	CATKVQPSGNTIYF
.	TRBV18	TRBJ1-4	.	TGTGCCAGCTCACCATGGGGGGCGCGCGGTGAAAAACTGTTTTTT	CASSPWGARGEKLFF
.	TRBV9	TRBJ2-7	once	TGTGCCAGCAGCGCAGGGGTCCCCTCCTACGAGCAGTACTTC	CASSAGVPSYEQYF
.	TRBV11-2	TRBJ2-1	.	TGTGCCAGCAGCCCCGGACCGGGGGAGGTGGATGAGCAGTTCTTC	CASSPGPGEVDEQFF
.	TRBV19	TRBJ2-7	.	TGTGCCAGTAGTAACGACAGAGGTGTCTACGAGCAGTACTTC	CASSNDRGVYEQYF
TRBD1	TRBV28	TRBJ2-7	.	TGTGCCAGCACCTCCCCGGGACAGGGGTCCTACGAGCAGTACTTC	CASTSPGQGSYEQYF
TRBD2	TRBV11-2	TRBJ2-1	.	TGTGCCAGCAGCGCAGGACTAGCCGCAAAAGTGATAAATGAGCAGTTCTTC	CASSAGLAAKVINEQFF
.	TRBV19	TRBJ1-5	once	TGTGCCAGTAGCAGCGGAGTCAGACAGCCCCAGCATTTT	CASSSGVRQPQHF
.	TRBV18	TRBJ1-2	.	TGTGCCAGCTCGGAATCCGGGACACCTAACTATGGCTACACCTTC	CASSESGTPNYGYTF
.	TRBV28	TRBJ2-1	.	TGTGCCAGCTTATCAACTAGGGATGAGCAGTTCTTC	CASLSTRDEQFF
.	TRBV18	TRBJ1-5	.	TGTGCCAGCTCACCATCAGGACCTAATAGCAATCAGCCCCAGCATTTT	CASSPSGPNSNQPQHF
.	TRBV15	TRBJ1-2	.	TGTGCCACCAGCAGGGATTATCCAGCTAACTATGGCTACACCTTC	CATSRDYPANYGYTF
TRBD1	TRBV9	TRBJ1-1	few	TGTGCCAGCAGTGCTTGGACAGGGTGGAACACTGAAGCTTTCTTT	CASSAWTGWNTEAFF
.	TRBV18	TRBJ2-7	.	TGTGCCAGCTCCCCCGGACAGAGACACTACGAGCAGTACTTC	CASSPGQRHYEQYF
TRBD1	TRBV19	TRBJ2-2	.	TGTGCCAGTAGTAGGACAGGGTTAATAGACGGGGAGCTGTTTTTT	CASSRTGLIDGELFF
.	TRBV29-1	TRBJ2-5	.	TGCAGCGTTGTAAACAGCCAAGAGACCCAGTACTTC	CSVVNSQETQYF
.	TRBV6-1	TRBJ1-5	.	TGTGCCAGCAGTGAATACAGGGATGATCAGCCCCAGCATTTT	CASSEYRDDQPQHF
.	TRBV30	TRBJ1-3	.	TGTGCCTGGAGGTTGGGCTCGGGATTTGTTGGAAACACCATATATTTT	CAWRLGSGFVGNTIYF
.	TRBV19	TRBJ2-7	.	TGTGCCAGTAGTATAGCCGGACAGTCTATATACGAGCAGTACTTC	CASSIAGQSIYEQYF
TRBD1	TRBV11-1	TRBJ2-7	few	TGTGCCAGCAGCCTTCGGACAGGGCATTCCTACGAGCAGTACTTC	CASSLRTGHSYEQYF
.	TRBV7-9	TRBJ1-1	.	TGTGCCAGCAGCGTTACTGGGACTGAAGCTTTCTTT	CASSVTGTEAFF
.	TRBV6-5	TRBJ2-7	.	TGTGCCAGCAGTTTGGGAGAGACCTACGAGCAGTACTTC	CASSLGETYEQYF
.	TRBV5-1	TRBJ1-1	.	TGCGCCAGCAGCCCTGCAGGGCAGAAGACTGAAGCTTTCTTT	CASSPAGQKTEAFF
.	TRBV28	TRBJ2-7	.	TGTGCCAGCACCTCACAGGTCCCCGGACGGATAGTCTACGAGCAGTACTTC	CASTSQVPGRIVYEQYF
TRBD2	TRBV6-1	TRBJ2-7	once	TGTGCCAGCAGCCCCTCGGGACTAGCGGCCTACGAGCAGTACTTC	CASSPSGLAAYEQYF
.	TRBV5-1	TRBJ1-1	.	TGCGCCAGCAAGGGTCTGGGGGTGGACACTGAAGCTTTCTTT	CASKGLGVDTEAFF
TRBD2	TRBV5-1	TRBJ2-3	.	TGCGCCAGCAGCTCCGGGGAGCTTGGGGGACTAGCGGGAGGAAAAGATACGCAGTATTTT	CASSSGELGGLAGGKDTQYF
.	TRBV7-9	TRBJ2-5	.	TGTGCCAGCAGCCCCGGTAGTGGAGGGGTCCGGGAGACCCAGTACTTC	CASSPGSGGVRETQYF
TRBD2	TRBV28	TRBJ2-3	.	TGTGCCAGCAGGAAGGGGAGGGCCACAGATACGCAGTATTTT	CASRKGRATDTQYF
TRBD1	TRBV7-8	TRBJ1-4	.	TGTGCCAGCAGCTTAGTAGGGACAGGGGTAGGGGAAAAACTGTTTTTT	CASSLVGTGVGEKLFF
.	TRBV11-1	TRBJ2-5	.	TGTGCCAGCAGACGAACACCGGGACCCCTGGAGGAAGTGCAAGAGACCCAGTACTTC	CASRRTPGPLEEVQETQYF
.	TRBV5-4	TRBJ1-4	.	TGTGCCAGCAGCTTGTCTTCTAATGAAAAACTGTTTTTT	CASSLSSNEKLFF